The 19 T cell receptor beta chains presented below share a single source sample, sequenced in a study of blood T cell repertoires in COVID-19. The protocol was immunoSEQ multiplex PCR, while the TCRdb copy is restricted to in-frame clones and leaves out a portion. The sample lists 200,000 to 300,000 clones; around four fifths were seen once. Specimen: peripheral blood. The receptors shown here come from a woman in her sixties or seventies with active or convalescent COVID-19.

This sequence joins TRBV5-1 and TRBJ2-3; 8 bases are shared with TRBD2. Germline CDR1 is SGHRS and CDR2 is YFSETQ. After removal of 4 bases from V and 6 bases from J, the junction contained 7 bases not matched to a gene. CDR3 length equals 14 residues. CDR3 amino acids: CASSARGGSDTQYF. For the CDR3, the DNA is TGCGCCAGCAGCGCCCGGGGGGGCTCGGATACGCAGTATTTT.

The CDR3 sequence: CASSMANTGELFF. DNA for the CDR3: TGTGCCAGTAGTATGGCCAACACCGGGGAGCTGTTTTTT. This rearrangement joins TRBV19 to TRBJ2-2, with no clear D. The CDR3 is made up of 13 amino acids. V was shortened by 3 bases and J by 2 bases, with 4 bases between the two germline ends. Germline assignment: CDR1 LNHDA and CDR2 SQIVND (reference sequence).

The chain links TRBV6-5 to TRBJ1-1, with D hard to call. The CDR3 is 14 amino acids. V gave up 4 bases and J gave up 6 bases, with 15 bases separating them. Germline V gives CDR1 MNHEY, CDR2 SVGAGI. The CDR3 reads CASSFNMRVAEAFF. CDR3 coding DNA: TGTGCCAGCAGTTTCAACATGAGGGTAGCTGAAGCTTTCTTT.

The chain's CDR3 is CASSPDTFPRYGYTF. DNA for the CDR3: TGTGCCAGCAGTCCAGACACGTTCCCCCGCTATGGCTACACCTTC. The rearrangement joins TRBV27 to TRBJ1-2; D uncertain. V lost 5 bases and J 4 bases, leaving 17 bases between the germline ends. In germline, CDR1 is MNHEY, CDR2 SMNVEV (reference sequence). CDR3 size: 15 residues.

The V gene is TRBV7-9, the J gene TRBJ1-2; TRBD1 agrees at 9 bases. Germline V gives CDR1 SEHNR, CDR2 FQNEAQ (reference sequence). There are 16 residues in the CDR3. V gave up 7 bases and J gave up 4 bases; unmatched junction bases: 13. The CDR3 region has the DNA TGTGCCAGCACCAAGCTCCCACAGGGGGCTAGCTATGGCTACACCTTC. Translated: CASTKLPQGASYGYTF.

The chain carries TRBV7-2 and TRBJ2-7; 10 bases fit TRBD2. The CDR3 is 18 residues long. Germline assignment: CDR1 SGHTA and CDR2 FQGNSA. V was clipped by 3 bases and J by 2 bases; unmatched bases: 13. The CDR3, as DNA: TGTGCCAGCAGCTTCAAACCCCCCAGCGGGGGGGGCGCCTACGAGCAGTACGTC. It specifies CASSFKPPSGGGAYEQYV.

The chain joins TRBV11-2 to TRBJ2-4; 7 bases map to TRBD2. The J segment lost 7 bases and the V segment lost 1 base, leaving 13 bases of the junction unmatched. Germline V gives CDR1 SGHAT, CDR2 FQNNGV. CDR3 length equals 17 residues. The CDR3 sequence is CASSLVGGFLGRNIQYF. CDR3 bases: TGTGCCAGCAGCTTAGTGGGAGGGTTTCTAGGCAGGAACATTCAGTACTTC.

The V gene is TRBV5-1, the J gene TRBJ2-5, with D unclear. The V end was cut by 4 bases, the J end by 1 base, with 14 bases between. Germline V gene data show CDR1 as SGHRS and CDR2 as YFSETQ. The CDR3 runs 15 residues. As DNA, the CDR3 is TGCGCCAGCAGCGTAACCCCCCACAGCCAAGAGACCCAGTACTTC. Amino acid sequence: CASSVTPHSQETQYF.

J is TRBJ2-7 and V is TRBV28, with D tentatively TRBD1 (6 bases). This CDR3 has 14 amino acids. The V and J ends lost 3 bases and 3 bases respectively, with 12 bases between them. CDR1 and CDR2 from the germline V gene are MDHEN and SYDVKM. DNA of the CDR3: TGTGCCAGCAGTTTTGGACAGCGATTCTACGAGCAGTACTTC. Its protein is CASSFGQRFYEQYF.

The chain has TRBV9 and TRBJ1-5; D gene unclear. Germline CDR1 SGDLS, CDR2 YYNGEE. This CDR3 is built from 15 residues. V was shortened by 4 bases and J by 2 bases, with 13 bases between the two germline ends. CDR3 sequence (DNA): TGTGCCAGCAGCCCAACTTACAGTCGCAATCAGCCCCAGCATTTT. Amino acid sequence: CASSPTYSRNQPQHF.

There are a few counts of this clone. This chain joins TRBV3-1 (or the pseudogene TRBV3-2) and TRBJ2-7, with 13 bases matching TRBD2. The CDR3 loop spans 16 amino acids. Germline lookup yields CDR1 LGHDT and CDR2 YNNKEL (reference sequence). With 4 bases clipped from V and 3 bases from J, the junction kept 6 bases outside the gene matches. The CDR3 DNA reads as TGTGCCAGCAGCCCAGGGACTAGCGGGGTATACTACGAGCAGTACTTC. Translation gives CASSPGTSGVYYEQYF.

This clone was counted between two and nine times. The rearrangement joins TRBV18 to TRBJ1-1; 7 bases agree with TRBD1. Germline trimming cut 5 bases from V and 3 bases from J; bases unmatched to any gene: 6. This CDR3 has 14 amino acids. Germline CDR1 and CDR2: KGHSH and LQKENI. CDR3 coding DNA: TGTGCCAGCTCAACGACAGGGCCGGACACTGAAGCTTTCTTT. It translates to CASSTTGPDTEAFF.

This clone was observed a single time. This chain connects TRBV2 to TRBJ2-7, with 9 bases fitting TRBD2. The germline CDR1 and CDR2 sequences are SNHLY and FYNNEI. Trimming removed 4 bases from V and 4 bases from J; junction bases left unmatched: 5. This CDR3 region has 14 residues. The CDR3 sequence: CASSGSGSSYEQYF. The CDR3 nucleotides are TGTGCCAGCAGTGGTAGCGGGAGCTCTTACGAGCAGTACTTC.

The V call is TRBV5-6, the J call TRBJ2-7; D remains unclear. In germline, CDR1 is SGHDT, CDR2 YYEEEE. The CDR3 contains 15 residues. V was shortened by 5 bases and J by 2 bases, with 17 bases between the two germline ends. CDR3 region: CASSPAPLSPYEQYV. Here the CDR3 DNA reads TGTGCCAGCAGTCCCGCTCCGCTCAGTCCCTACGAGCAGTACGTC.

The rearrangement uses TRBV13 and TRBJ2-1; tentatively, D is TRBD1 (5 bases). With 6 bases removed from V and 13 bases from J, the gap between germline ends came to 13 bases. Germline CDR1 and CDR2: PRHDT and FYEKMQ (reference sequence). This CDR3 is built from 11 residues. CDR3 bases: TGTGCCAGCAGTTATACAGGCCCTCAGTTCTTC. Translating gives CASSYTGPQFF.

V is TRBV27 and J is TRBJ1-4, with 8 positions matching TRBD1. The V and J ends lost 5 bases and 13 bases, in that order; junction bases with no gene match: 6. The CDR3 has 12 residues. Germline-derived CDR1 and CDR2 are MNHEY and SMNVEV (reference sequence). Here the CDR3 reads CASSPGQGGLFF. The CDR3 DNA is TGTGCCAGCAGTCCCGGACAGGGTGGACTGTTTTTT. The full variable domain, in which reference TRBV27 and TRBJ1-4 provide the parts outside the CDR3, is EAQVTQNPRYLITVTGKKLTVTCSQNMNHEYMSWYRQDPGLGLRQIYYSMNVEVTDKGDVPEGYKVSRKEKRNFPLILESPSPNQTSLYFCASSPGQGGLFFGSGTQLSVL.

This clone was detected only a few times. The chain has TRBV15 and TRBJ2-1, with a tentative D call TRBD1 (6 bases). The CDR3 sequence is 13 residues long. The germline V gene has CDR1 LNHNV and CDR2 YYDKDF (reference sequence). V was clipped by 4 bases and J by 8 bases, with 12 bases between them. The CDR3: CATSNIRGHEQFF. The CDR3 DNA is TGTGCCACCAGCAACATCAGGGGCCATGAGCAGTTCTTC.

The rearrangement uses TRBV6-5 and TRBJ1-5, with 7 nucleotides matching TRBD1. Germline-derived CDR1 and CDR2 are MNHEY and SVGAGI. The CDR3 runs 15 residues. Germline trimming cut 8 bases from V and 6 bases from J; bases unmatched to any gene: 13. The CDR3 DNA is TGTGCCAGCCTATCATCTAGACAGGGTAGTCAGCCCCAGCATTTT. This translates into CASLSSRQGSQPQHF.

The chain joins TRBV7-9 to TRBJ1-1; D possibly corresponds to TRBD1 (6 bases). The ends were cut back, 5 bases at V and 4 bases at J, with 17 bases in the middle. Germline CDR1 is SEHNR and CDR2 is FQNEAQ (reference sequence). The CDR3 consists of 15 residues. CDR3 amino acids: CASSKLTGFGTEAFF. As DNA, the CDR3 is TGTGCCAGCAGCAAACTAACAGGGTTCGGCACTGAAGCTTTCTTT. Combining the CDR3 with reference TRBV7-9 and TRBJ1-1 gives the whole variable domain DTGVSQNPRHKITKRGQNVTFRCDPISEHNRLYWYRQTLGQGPEFLTYFQNEAQLEKSRLLSDRFSAERPKGSFSTLEIQRTEQGDSAMYLCASSKLTGFGTEAFFGQGTRLTVV.